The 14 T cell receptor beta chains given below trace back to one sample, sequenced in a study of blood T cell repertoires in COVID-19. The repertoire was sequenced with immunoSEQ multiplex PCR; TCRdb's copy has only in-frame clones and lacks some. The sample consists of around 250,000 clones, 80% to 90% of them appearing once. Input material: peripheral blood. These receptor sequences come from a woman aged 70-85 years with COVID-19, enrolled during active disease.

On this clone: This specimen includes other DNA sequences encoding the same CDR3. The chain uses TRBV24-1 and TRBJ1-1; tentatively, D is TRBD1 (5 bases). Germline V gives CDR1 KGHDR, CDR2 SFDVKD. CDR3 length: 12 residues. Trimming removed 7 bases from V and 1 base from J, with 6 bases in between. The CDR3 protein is CATRGQNTEAFF. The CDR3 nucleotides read TGTGCCACCAGAGGACAGAACACTGAAGCTTTCTTT.

CDR3 in amino acids: CAWSGMGGYEQYF. The CDR3 DNA reads as TGTGCCTGGAGTGGTATGGGGGGGTACGAGCAGTACTTC. The gene calls are TRBV30 and TRBJ2-7; 7 bases are a match to TRBD2. The germline V gene encodes CDR1 GTSNPN and CDR2 SVGIG (reference sequence). The V gene end was trimmed by 1 base and the J gene end by 4 bases; junction bases not matched to a gene: 4. This CDR3 region has 13 residues.

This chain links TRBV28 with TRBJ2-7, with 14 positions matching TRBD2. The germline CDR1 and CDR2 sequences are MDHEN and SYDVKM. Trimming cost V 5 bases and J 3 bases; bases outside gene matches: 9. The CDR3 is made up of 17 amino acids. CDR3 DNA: TGTGCCAGCAGTAGAGCTGGGACTAGCGGGAGTCTCTACGAGCAGTACTTC. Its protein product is CASSRAGTSGSLYEQYF.

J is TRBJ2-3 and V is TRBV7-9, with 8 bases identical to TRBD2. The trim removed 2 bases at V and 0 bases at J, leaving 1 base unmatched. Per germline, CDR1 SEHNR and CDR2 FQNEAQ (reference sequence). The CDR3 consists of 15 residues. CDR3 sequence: CASSLQRESTDTQYF. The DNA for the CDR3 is TGTGCCAGCAGCTTACAGCGGGAGAGCACAGATACGCAGTATTTT.

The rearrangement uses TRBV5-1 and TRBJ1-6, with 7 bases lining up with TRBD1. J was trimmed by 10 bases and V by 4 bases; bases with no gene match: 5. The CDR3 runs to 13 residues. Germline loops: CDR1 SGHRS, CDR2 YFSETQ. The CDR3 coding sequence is TGCGCCAGCAGCCGACAGGGTCGCTCACCCCTCCACTTT. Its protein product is CASSRQGRSPLHF. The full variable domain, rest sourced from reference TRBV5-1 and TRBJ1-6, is KAGVTQTPRYLIKTRGQQVTLSCSPISGHRSVSWYQQTPGQGLQFLFEYFSETQRNKGNFPGRFSGRQFSNSRSEMNVSTLELGDSALYLCASSRQGRSPLHFGNGTRLTVT.

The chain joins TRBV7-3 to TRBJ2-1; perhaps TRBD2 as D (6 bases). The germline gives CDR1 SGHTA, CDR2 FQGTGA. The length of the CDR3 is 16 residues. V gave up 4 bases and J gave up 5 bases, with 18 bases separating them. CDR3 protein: CASSSRPGLLNNEQFF. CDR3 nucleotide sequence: TGTGCCAGCAGCTCCCGGCCGGGACTGTTAAACAATGAGCAGTTCTTC.

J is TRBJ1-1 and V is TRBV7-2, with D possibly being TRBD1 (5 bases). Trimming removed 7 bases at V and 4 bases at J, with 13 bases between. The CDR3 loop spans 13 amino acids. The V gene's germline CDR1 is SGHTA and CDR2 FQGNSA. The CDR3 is CASTPPGGTEAFF. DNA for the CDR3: TGTGCCAGCACCCCCCCGGGGGGCACTGAAGCTTTCTTT.

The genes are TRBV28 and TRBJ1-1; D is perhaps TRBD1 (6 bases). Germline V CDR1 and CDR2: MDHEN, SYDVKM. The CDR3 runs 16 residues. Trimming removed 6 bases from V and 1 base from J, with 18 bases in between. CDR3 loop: CASSLIPGVGNTEAFF. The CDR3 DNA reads TGTGCCAGCAGCCTTATTCCAGGGGTGGGGAACACTGAAGCTTTCTTT.

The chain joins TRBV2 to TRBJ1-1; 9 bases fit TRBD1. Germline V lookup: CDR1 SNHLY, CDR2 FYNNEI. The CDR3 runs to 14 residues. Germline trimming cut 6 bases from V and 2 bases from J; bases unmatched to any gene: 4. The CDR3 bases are TGTGCCAGCAGCGTACAGGGGGCAAACACTGAAGCTTTCTTT. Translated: CASSVQGANTEAFF.

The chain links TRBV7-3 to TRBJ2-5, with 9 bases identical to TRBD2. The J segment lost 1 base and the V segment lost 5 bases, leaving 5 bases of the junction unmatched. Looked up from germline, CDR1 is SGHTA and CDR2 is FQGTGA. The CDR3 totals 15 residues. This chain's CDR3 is CASSATSGLQETQYF. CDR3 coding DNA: TGTGCCAGCAGCGCGACTAGCGGCCTCCAAGAGACCCAGTACTTC. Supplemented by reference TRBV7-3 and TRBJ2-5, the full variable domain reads GAGVSQTPSNKVTEKGKYVELRCDPISGHTALYWYRQSLGQGPEFLIYFQGTGAADDSGLPNDRFFAVRPEGSVSTLKIQRTERGDSAVYLCASSATSGLQETQYFGPGTRLLVL.

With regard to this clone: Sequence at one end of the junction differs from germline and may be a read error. As DNA, the CDR3 is TGTGCTAGCAGCTTAGGGACTAGCGCCAACAATGAGCAGTTCTTC. Translating it yields CASSLGTSANNEQFF. This sequence joins TRBV7-7 and TRBJ2-1; 10 nucleotides match TRBD2. This CDR3 contains 15 residues. Germline V gene data show CDR1 as SSHAT and CDR2 as FNYEAQ (reference sequence).

For the CDR3, the DNA is TGCGCCAGCAGCTTGTTACCGCGTCAGGGAGCTTTCTTT. It is translated as CASSLLPRQGAFF. This sequence joins TRBV5-1 and TRBJ1-1; tentative D call: TRBD1 (5 bases). There are 13 residues in the CDR3. Germline lookup yields CDR1 SGHRS and CDR2 YFSETQ. V was pared by 1 base and J by 10 bases, with 14 bases between.

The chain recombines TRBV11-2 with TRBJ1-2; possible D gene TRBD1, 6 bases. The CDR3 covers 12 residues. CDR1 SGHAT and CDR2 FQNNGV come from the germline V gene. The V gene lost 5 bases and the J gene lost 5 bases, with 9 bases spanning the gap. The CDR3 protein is CASSLTGYGYTF. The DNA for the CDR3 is TGTGCCAGCAGCCTGACAGGATATGGCTACACCTTC.

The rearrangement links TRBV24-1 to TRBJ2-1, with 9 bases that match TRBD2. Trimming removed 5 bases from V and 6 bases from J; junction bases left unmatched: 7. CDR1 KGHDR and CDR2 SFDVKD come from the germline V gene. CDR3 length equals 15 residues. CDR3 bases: TGTGCCACCAGTGCTTGGCTAGCGGGAAGCAATGAGCAGTTCTTC. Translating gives CATSAWLAGSNEQFF.